The clone carrying this T cell receptor (beta chain) is large in the sample. Its cognate antigen is unknown. This sample includes further DNA sequences coding for the same CDR3. This record belongs to a study of long-term antiretroviral therapy in people with HIV. Study-level background: The oldest samples precede the 2015 immediate-ART recommendation by about a decade. General study findings and limits: Pre-ART expanded clones dominated the repertoire at every time point. Repertoires from HIV showed CDR3 length ranges narrower than those of controls.

Researchers report immunoSEQ v3.0 was run at survey level. Sequencing aimed to cover about 40,000-50,000 T-cell genomes per sample. Repertoires were generated with immunoSEQ multiplex PCR, while TCRdb's copy carries only in-frame clones and drops some. The profile shows around 11,000 clones, 81% of them singletons. V was shortened by 4 bases and J by 0 bases, with 14 bases between the two germline ends. The CDR3 length is 16 residues. Germline V CDR1 and CDR2: SGDLS, YYNGEE. Sequenced here: unsorted PBMCs, sampled 1.8 years after starting antiretroviral therapy. The origin of this receptor is a man aged 40-49 years with HIV. The rearrangement links TRBV9 to TRBJ2-1, with D perhaps TRBD2 (7 bases). The CDR3 loop reads CASSPRGGPSYNEQFF. As DNA, the CDR3 is TGTGCCAGCAGCCCTCGCGGGGGCCCCTCCTACAATGAGCAGTTCTTC.